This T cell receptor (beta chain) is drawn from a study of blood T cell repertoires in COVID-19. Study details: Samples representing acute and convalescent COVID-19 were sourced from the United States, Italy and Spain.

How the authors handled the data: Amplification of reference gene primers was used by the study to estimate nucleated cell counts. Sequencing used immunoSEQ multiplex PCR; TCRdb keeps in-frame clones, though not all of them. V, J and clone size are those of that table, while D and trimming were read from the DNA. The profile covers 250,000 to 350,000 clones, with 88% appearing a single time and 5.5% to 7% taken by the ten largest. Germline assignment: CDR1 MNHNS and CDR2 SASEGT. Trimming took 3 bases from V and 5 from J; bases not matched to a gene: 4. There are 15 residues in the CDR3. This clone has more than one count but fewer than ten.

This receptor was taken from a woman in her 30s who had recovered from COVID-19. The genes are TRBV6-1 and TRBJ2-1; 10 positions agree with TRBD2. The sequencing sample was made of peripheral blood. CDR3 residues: CASSEIAGGNNEQFF. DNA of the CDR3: TGTGCCAGCAGTGAGATAGCGGGGGGTAACAATGAGCAGTTCTTC.